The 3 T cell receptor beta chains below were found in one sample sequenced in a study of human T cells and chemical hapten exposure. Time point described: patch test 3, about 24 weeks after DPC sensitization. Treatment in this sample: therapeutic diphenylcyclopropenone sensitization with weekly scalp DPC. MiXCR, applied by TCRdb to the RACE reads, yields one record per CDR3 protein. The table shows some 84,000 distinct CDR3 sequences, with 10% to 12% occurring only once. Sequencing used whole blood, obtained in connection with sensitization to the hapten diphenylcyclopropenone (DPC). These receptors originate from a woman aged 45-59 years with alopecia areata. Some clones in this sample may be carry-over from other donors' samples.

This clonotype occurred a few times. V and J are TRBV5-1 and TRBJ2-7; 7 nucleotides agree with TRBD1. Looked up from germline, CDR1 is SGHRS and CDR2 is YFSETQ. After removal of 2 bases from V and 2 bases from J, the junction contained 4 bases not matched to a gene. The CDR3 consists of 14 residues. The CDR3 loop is CASSFRTGAYEQYF. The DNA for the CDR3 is TGCGCCAGCAGCTTTCGTACAGGGGCCTACGAGCAGTACTTC.

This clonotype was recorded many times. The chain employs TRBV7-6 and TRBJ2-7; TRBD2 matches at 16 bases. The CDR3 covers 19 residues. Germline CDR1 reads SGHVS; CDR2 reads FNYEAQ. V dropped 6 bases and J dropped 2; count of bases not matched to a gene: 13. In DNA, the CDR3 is TGTGCCAGCAGAGTCCACGCGGGACTAGCGGGAGGGCCTGCCTACGAGCAGTACTTC. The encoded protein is CASRVHAGLAGGPAYEQYF.

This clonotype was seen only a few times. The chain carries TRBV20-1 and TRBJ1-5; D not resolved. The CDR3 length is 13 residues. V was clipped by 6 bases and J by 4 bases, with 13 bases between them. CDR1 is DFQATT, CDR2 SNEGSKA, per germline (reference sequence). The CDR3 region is CSAEKGRNQPQHF. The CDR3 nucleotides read TGCAGTGCCGAAAAAGGGAGAAATCAGCCCCAGCATTTT.